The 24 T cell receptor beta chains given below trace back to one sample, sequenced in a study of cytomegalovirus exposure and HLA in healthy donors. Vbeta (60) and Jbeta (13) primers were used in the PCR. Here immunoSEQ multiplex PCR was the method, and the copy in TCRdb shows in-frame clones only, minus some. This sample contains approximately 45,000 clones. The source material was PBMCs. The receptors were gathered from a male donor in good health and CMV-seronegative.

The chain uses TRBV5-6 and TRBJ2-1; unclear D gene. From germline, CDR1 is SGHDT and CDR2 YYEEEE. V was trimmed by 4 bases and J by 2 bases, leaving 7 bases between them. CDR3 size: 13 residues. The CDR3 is CASSVRAYNEQFF. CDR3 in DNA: TGTGCCAGCAGCGTCCGGGCCTACAATGAGCAGTTCTTC.

In nucleotides, the CDR3 is TGTGCCAGCAGTTACGGGGGGGAATCCTACGAGCAGTACTTC. This encodes CASSYGGESYEQYF. The chain couples TRBV6-5 to TRBJ2-7; 7 bases are shared with TRBD2. J lost 1 base, V lost 2 bases, and 2 bases had no gene match. This CDR3 is built from 14 residues. CDR1 is MNHEY and CDR2 is SVGAGI in the germline V gene.

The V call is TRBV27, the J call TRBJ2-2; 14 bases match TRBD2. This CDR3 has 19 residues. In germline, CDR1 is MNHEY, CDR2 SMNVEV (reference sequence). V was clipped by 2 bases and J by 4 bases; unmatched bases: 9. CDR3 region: CASSLTGLAGESATGELFF. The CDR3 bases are TGTGCCAGCAGTTTAACGGGACTAGCGGGGGAGTCGGCCACCGGGGAGCTGTTTTTT.

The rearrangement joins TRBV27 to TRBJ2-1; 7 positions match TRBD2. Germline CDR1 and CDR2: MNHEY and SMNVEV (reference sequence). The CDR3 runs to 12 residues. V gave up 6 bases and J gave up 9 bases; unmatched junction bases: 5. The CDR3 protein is CASSPGGSEQFF. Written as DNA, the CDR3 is TGTGCCAGCAGCCCCGGGGGGAGTGAGCAGTTCTTC.

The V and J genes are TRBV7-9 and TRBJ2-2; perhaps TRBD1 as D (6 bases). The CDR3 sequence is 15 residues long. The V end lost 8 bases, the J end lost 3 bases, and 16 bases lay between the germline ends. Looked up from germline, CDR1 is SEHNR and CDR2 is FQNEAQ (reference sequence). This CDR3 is CASSSLQGYTGELFF. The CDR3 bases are TGTGCCAGCTCTAGTCTCCAGGGGTACACCGGGGAGCTGTTTTTT.

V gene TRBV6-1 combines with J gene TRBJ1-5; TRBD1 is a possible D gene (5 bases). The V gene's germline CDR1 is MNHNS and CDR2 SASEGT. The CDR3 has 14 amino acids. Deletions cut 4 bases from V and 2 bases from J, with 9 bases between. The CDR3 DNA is TGTGCCAGCAGTGTGTCACAGGGCAATCAGCCCCAGCATTTT. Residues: CASSVSQGNQPQHF.

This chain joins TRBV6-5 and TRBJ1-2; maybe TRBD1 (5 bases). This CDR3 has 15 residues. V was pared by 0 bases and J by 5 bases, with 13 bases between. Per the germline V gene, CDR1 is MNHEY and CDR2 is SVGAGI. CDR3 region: CASSYSGTPEYGYTF. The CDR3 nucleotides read TGTGCCAGCAGTTACTCGGGGACTCCGGAATATGGCTACACCTTC.

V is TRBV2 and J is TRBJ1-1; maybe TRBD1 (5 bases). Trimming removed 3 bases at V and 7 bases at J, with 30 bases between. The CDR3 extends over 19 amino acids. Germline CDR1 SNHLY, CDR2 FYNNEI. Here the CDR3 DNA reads TGTGCCAGCAGTGAGGAGGGGAGGGCAGGGTCGAAGGTGGACTATGAAGCTTTCTTT. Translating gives CASSEEGRAGSKVDYEAFF.

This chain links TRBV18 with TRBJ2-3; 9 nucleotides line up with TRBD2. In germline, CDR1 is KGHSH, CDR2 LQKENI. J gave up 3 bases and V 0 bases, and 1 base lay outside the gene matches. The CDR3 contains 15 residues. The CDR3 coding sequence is TGTGCCAGCTCACCACCAGGACTAGCGACAGATACGCAGTATTTT. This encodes CASSPPGLATDTQYF. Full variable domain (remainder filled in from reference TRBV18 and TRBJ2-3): NAGVMQNPRHLVRRRGQEARLRCSPMKGHSHVYWYRQLPEEGLKFMVYLQKENIIDESGMPKERFSAEFPKEGPSILRIQQVVRGDSAAYFCASSPPGLATDTQYFGPGTRLTVL.

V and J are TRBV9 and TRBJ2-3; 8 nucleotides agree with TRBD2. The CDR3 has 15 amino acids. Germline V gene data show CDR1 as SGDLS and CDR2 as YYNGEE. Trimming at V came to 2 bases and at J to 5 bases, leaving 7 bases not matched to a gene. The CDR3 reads CASSVDGGVRDTQYF. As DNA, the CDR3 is TGTGCCAGCAGCGTCGACGGGGGGGTCAGAGATACGCAGTATTTT.

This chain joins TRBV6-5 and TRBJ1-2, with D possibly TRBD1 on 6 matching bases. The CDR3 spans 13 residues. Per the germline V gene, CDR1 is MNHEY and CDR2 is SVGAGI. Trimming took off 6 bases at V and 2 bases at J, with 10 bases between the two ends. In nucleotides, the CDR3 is TGTGCCAGCAGCCGAGGACAGAACTATGGCTACACCTTC. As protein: CASSRGQNYGYTF.

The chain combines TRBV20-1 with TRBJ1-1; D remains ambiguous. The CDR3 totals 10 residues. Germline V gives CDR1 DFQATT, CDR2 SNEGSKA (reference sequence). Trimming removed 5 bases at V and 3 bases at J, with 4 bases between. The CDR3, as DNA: TGCAGTGCTTTAGACACTGAAGCTTTCTTT. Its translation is CSALDTEAFF.

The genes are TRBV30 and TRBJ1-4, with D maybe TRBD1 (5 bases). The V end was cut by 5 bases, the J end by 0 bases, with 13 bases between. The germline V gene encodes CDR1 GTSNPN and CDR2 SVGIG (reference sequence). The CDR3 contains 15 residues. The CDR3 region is CAWVRGGATNEKLFF. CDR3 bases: TGTGCCTGGGTGCGGGGGGGGGCAACTAATGAAAAACTGTTTTTT.

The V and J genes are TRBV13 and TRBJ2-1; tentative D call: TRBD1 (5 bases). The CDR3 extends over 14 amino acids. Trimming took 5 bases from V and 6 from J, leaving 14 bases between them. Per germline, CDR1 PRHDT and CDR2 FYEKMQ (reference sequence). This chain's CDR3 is CASSRQGLVNEQFF. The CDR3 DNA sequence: TGTGCCAGCAGCAGGCAGGGATTAGTCAATGAGCAGTTCTTC.

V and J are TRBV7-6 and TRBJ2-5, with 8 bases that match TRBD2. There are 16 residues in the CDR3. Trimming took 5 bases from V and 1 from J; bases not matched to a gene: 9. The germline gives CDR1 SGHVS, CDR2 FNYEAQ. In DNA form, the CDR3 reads TGTGCCAGCAGCCAGTCGGTACGGGGGGGCCAAGAGACCCAGTACTTC. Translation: CASSQSVRGGQETQYF.

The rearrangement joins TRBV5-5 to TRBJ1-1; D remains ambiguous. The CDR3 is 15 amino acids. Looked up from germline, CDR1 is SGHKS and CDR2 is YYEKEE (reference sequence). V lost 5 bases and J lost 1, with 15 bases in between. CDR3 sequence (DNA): TGTGCCAGCAGAGCCCGGGGAGTAAGGAACACTGAAGCTTTCTTT. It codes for CASRARGVRNTEAFF.

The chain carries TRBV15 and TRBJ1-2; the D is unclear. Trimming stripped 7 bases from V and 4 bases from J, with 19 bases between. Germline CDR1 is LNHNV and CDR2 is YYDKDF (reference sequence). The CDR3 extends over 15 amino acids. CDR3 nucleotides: TGTGCCACCACCCCCGGGTGGCAGACTACCTATGGCTACACCTTC. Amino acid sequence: CATTPGWQTTYGYTF.

The CDR3 sequence is CASSGGTGVPNTEAFF. The CDR3, as DNA: TGCGCCAGCAGCGGGGGGACAGGGGTCCCGAACACTGAAGCTTTCTTT. The chain combines TRBV5-1 with TRBJ1-1; 10 nucleotides align to TRBD1. Looked up from germline, CDR1 is SGHRS and CDR2 is YFSETQ. CDR3 length equals 16 residues. With V trimmed by 4 bases and J by 1 base, 7 bases remained unmatched.

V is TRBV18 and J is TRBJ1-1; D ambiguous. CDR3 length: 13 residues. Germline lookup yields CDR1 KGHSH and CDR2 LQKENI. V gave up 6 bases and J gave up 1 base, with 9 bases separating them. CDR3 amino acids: CASSGGGNTEAFF. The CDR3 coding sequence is TGTGCCAGCTCGGGTGGAGGGAACACTGAAGCTTTCTTT.

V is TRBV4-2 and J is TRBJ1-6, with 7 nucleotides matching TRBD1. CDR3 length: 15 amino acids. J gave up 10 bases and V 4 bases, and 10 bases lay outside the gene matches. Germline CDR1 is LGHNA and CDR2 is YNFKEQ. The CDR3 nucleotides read TGTGCCAGCAGCCTCGAGGGGGCTCCAGGATCACCCCTCCACTTT. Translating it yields CASSLEGAPGSPLHF.

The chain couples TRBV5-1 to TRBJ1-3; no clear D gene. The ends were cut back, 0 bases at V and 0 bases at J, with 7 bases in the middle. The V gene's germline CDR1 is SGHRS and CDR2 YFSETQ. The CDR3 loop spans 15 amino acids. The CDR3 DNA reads TGCGCCAGCAGCTTGGATTCCTACTCTGGAAACACCATATATTTT. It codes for CASSLDSYSGNTIYF.

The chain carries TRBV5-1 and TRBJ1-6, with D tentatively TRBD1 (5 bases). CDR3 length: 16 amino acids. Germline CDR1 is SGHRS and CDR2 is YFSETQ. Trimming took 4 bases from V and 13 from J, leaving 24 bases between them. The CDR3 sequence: CASSPRGGGRLQPLHF. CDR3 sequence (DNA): TGCGCCAGCAGCCCCCGTGGGGGGGGAAGGCTCCAGCCCCTCCACTTT.

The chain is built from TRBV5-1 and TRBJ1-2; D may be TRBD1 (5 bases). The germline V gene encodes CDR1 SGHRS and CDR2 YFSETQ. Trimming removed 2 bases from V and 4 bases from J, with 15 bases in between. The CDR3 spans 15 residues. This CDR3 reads CASSLGYGGAYGYTF. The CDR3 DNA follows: TGCGCCAGCAGCTTAGGTTACGGAGGGGCCTATGGCTACACCTTC.

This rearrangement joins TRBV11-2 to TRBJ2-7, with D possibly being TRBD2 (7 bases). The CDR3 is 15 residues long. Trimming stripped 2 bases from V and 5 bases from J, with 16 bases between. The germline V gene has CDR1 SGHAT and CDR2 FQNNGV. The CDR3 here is CASSLFGGPVNEQYF. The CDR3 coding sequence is TGTGCCAGCAGCTTATTCGGGGGGCCTGTCAACGAGCAGTACTTC. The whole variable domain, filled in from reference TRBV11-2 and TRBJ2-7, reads EAGVAQSPRYKIIEKRQSVAFWCNPISGHATLYWYQQILGQGPKLLIQFQNNGVVDDSQLPKDRFSAERLKGVDSTLKIQPAKLEDSAVYLCASSLFGGPVNEQYFGPGTRLTVT.